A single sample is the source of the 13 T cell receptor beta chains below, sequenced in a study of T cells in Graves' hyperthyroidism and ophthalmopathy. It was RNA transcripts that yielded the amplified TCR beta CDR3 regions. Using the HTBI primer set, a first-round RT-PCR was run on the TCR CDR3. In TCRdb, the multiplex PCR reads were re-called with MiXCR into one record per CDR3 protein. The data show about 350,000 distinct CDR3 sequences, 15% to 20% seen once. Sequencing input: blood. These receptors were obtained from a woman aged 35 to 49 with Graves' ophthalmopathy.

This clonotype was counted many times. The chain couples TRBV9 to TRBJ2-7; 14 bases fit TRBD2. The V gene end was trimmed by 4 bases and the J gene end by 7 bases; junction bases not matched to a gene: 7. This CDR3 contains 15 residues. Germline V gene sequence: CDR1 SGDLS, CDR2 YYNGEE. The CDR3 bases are TGTGCCAGCAGCCCCGGACTAGCGGGAGGAGGGGAGCAGTACTTC. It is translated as CASSPGLAGGGEQYF.

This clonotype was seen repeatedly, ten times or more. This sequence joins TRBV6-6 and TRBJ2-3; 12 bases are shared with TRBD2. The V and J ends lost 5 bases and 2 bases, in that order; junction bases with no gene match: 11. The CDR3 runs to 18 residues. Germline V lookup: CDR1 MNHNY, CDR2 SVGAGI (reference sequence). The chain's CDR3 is CASSRGGLAGKDTDTQYF. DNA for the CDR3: TGTGCCAGCAGTCGAGGAGGACTAGCGGGAAAGGACACAGATACGCAGTATTTT.

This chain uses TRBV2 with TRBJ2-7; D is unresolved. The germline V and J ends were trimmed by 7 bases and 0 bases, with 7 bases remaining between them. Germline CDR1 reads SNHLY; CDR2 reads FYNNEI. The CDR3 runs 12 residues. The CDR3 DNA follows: TGTGCCAGCACGACCACCTCCTACGAGCAGTACTTC. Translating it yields CASTTTSYEQYF. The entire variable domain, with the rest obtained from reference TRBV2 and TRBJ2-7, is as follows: EPEVTQTPSHQVTQMGQEVILRCVPISNHLYFYWYRQILGQKVEFLVSFYNNEISEKSEIFDDQFSVERPDGSNFTLKIRSTKLEDSAMYFCASTTTSYEQYFGPGTRLTVT.

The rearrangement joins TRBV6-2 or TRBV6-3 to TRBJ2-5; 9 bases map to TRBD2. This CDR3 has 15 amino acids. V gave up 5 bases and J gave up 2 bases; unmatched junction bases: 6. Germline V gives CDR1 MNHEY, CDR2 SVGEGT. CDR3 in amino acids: CASSQQAGGQETQYF. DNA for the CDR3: TGTGCCAGCAGTCAACAAGCGGGGGGACAAGAGACCCAGTACTTC.

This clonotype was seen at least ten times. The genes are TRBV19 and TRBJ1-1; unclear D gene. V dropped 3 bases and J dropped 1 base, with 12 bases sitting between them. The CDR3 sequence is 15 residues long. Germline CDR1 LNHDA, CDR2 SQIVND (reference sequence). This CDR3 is CASSILVPPNTEAFF. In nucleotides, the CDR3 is TGTGCCAGTAGTATCCTGGTTCCACCGAACACTGAAGCTTTCTTT. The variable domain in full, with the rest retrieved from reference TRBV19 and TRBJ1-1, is DGGITQSPKYLFRKEGQNVTLSCEQNLNHDAMYWYRQDPGQGLRLIYYSQIVNDFQKGDIAEGYSVSREKKESFPLTVTSAQKNPTAFYLCASSILVPPNTEAFFGQGTRLTVV.

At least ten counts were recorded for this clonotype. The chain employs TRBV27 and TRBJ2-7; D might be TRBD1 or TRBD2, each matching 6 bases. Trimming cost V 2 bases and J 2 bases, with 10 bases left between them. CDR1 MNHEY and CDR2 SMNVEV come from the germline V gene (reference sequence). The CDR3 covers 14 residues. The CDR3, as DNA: TGTGCCAGCAGTTTAATGGGGGGCACCTACGAGCAGTACTTC. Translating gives CASSLMGGTYEQYF.

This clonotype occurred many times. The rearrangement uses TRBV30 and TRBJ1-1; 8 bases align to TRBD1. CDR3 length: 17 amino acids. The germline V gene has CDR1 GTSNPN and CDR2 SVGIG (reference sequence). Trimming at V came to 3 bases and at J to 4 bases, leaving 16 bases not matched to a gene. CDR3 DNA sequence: TGTGCCTGGAGCGCCAAACATACAGGGGGTGAGGGCACTGAAGCTTTCTTT. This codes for CAWSAKHTGGEGTEAFF.

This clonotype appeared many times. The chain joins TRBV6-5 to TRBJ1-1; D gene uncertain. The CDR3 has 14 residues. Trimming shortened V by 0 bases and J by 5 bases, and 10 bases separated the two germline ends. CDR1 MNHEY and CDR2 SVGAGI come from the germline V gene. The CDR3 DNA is TGTGCCAGCAGTTACTCTAGGTCCCGGACTGAAGCTTTCTTT. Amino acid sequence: CASSYSRSRTEAFF.

DNA of the CDR3: TGTGCCAGCAGCTTAACGGTAGGACTAGCGGGGGCCCCCTACGAGCAGTACTTC. It yields the protein CASSLTVGLAGAPYEQYF. The chain is built from TRBV7-3 and TRBJ2-7; 13 positions match TRBD2. V was clipped by 0 bases and J by 2 bases; unmatched bases: 7. Looked up from germline, CDR1 is SGHTA and CDR2 is FQGTGA. The CDR3 covers 18 residues. Variable domain in full (rest from reference TRBV7-3 and TRBJ2-7): GAGVSQTPSNKVTEKGKYVELRCDPISGHTALYWYRQSLGQGPEFLIYFQGTGAADDSGLPNDRFFAVRPEGSVSTLKIQRTERGDSAVYLCASSLTVGLAGAPYEQYFGPGTRLTVT.

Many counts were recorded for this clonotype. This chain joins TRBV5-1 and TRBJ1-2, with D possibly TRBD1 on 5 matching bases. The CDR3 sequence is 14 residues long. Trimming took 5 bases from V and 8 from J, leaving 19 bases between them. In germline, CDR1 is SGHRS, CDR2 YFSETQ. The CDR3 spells CASRSDSPQRGYTF. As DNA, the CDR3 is TGCGCCAGCAGGTCCGACAGCCCGCAAAGAGGCTACACCTTC.

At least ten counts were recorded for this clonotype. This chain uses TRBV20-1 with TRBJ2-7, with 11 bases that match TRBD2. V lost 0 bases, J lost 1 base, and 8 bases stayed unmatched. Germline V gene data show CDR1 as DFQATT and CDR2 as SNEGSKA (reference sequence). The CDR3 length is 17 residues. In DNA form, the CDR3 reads TGCAGTGCTAGAGACCTAACTAGCGGGAGATTTTCCTACGAGCAGTACTTC. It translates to CSARDLTSGRFSYEQYF.

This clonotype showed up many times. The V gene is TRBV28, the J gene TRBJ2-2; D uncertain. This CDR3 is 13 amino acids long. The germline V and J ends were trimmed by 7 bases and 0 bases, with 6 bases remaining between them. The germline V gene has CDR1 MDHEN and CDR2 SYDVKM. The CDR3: CASTGTNTGELFF. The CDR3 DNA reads TGTGCCAGCACCGGCACGAACACCGGGGAGCTGTTTTTT.

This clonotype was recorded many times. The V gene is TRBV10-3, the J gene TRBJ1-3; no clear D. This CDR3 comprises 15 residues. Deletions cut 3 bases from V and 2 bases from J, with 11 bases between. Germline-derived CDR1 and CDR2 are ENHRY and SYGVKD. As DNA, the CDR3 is TGTGCCATCAGTGATACGGGGAAGGCTGGAAACACCATATATTTT. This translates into CAISDTGKAGNTIYF.